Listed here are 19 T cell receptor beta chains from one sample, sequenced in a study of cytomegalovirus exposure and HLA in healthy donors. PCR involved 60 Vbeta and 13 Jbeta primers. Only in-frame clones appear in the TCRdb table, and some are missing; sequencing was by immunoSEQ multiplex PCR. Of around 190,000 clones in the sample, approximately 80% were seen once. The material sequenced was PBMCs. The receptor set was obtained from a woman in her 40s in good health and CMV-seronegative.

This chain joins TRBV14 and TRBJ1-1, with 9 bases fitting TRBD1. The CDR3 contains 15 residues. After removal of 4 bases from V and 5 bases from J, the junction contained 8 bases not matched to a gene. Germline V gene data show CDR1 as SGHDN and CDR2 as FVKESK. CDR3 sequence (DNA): TGTGCCAGCAGCCGACTACAGGGGGCCCGGACTGAAGCTTTCTTT. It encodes CASSRLQGARTEAFF.

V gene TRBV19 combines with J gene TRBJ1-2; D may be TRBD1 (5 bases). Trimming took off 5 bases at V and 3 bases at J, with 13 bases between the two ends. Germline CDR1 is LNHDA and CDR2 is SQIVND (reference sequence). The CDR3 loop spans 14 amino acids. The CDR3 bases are TGTGCCAGTAGTCTCCGGACACTGGACTATGGCTACACCTTC. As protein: CASSLRTLDYGYTF.

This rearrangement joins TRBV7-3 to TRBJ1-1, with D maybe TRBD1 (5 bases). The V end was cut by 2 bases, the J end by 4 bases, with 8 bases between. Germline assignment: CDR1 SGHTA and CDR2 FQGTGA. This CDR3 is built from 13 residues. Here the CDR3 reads CASSLGGFTEAFF. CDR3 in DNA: TGTGCCAGCAGCTTAGGGGGGTTCACTGAAGCTTTCTTT.

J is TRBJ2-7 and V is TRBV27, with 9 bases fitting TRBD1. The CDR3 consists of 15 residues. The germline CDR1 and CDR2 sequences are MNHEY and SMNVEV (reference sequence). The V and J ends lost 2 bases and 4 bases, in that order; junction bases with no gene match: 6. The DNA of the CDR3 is TGTGCCAGCAGTTTAACAGGGGGCGCATTATACGAGCAGTACTTC. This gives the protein CASSLTGGALYEQYF.

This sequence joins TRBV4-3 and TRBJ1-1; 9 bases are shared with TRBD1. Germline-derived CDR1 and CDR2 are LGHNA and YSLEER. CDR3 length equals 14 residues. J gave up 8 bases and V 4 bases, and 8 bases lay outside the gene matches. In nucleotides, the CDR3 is TGCGCCAGCAGCCGATCAGCTGGACAGGGGGAAGCTTTCTTT. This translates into CASSRSAGQGEAFF.

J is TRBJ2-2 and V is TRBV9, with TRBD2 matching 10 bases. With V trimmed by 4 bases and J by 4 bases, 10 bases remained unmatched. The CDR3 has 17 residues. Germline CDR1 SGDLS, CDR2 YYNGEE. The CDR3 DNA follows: TGTGCCAGCAGCTGGGGGCAAACTAGCGGGGCCACCGGGGAGCTGTTTTTT. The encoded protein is CASSWGQTSGATGELFF.

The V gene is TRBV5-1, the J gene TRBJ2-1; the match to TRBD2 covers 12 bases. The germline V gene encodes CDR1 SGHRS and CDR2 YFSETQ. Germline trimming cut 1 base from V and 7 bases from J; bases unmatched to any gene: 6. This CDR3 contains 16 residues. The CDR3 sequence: CASSLYGLAGGNEQFF. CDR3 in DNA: TGCGCCAGCAGCTTGTACGGGCTAGCGGGAGGGAATGAGCAGTTCTTC.

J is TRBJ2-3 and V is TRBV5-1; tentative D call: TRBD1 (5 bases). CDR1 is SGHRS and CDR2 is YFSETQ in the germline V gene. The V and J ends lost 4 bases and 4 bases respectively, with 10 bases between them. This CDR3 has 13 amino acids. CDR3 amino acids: CASSTRVPDTQYF. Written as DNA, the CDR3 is TGCGCCAGCAGCACCAGGGTCCCAGATACGCAGTATTTT.

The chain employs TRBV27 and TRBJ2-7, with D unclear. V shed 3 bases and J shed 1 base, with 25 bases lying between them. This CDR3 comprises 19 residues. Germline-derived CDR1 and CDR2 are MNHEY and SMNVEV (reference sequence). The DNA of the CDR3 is TGTGCCAGCAGTTTCCTCGCCAGGCTTAGAACCTTGGATTCCTACGAGCAGTACGTC. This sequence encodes CASSFLARLRTLDSYEQYV.

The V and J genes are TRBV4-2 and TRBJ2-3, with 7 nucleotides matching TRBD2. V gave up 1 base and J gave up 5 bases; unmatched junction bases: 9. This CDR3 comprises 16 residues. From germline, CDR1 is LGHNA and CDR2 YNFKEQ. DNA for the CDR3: TGTGCCAGCAGCCAAGGGCCACCGGGAGGAGAAGATACGCAGTATTTT. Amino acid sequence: CASSQGPPGGEDTQYF.

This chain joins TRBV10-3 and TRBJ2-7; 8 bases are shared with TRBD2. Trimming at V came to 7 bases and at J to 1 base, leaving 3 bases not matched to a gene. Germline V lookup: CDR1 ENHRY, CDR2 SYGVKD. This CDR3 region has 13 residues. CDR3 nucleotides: TGTGCCATCATGACTAGCGCTTCCTACGAGCAGTACTTC. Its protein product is CAIMTSASYEQYF.

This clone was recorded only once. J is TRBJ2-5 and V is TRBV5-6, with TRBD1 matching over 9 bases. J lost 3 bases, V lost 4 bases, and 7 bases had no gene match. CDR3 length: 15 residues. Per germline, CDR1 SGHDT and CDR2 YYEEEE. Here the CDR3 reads CASSPRTGVKETQYF. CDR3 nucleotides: TGTGCCAGCAGCCCCCGGACAGGGGTGAAAGAGACCCAGTACTTC.

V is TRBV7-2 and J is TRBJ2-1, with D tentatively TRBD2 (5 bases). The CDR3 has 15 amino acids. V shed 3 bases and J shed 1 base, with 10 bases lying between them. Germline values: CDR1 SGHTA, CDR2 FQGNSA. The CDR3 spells CASSFAGVSYNEQFF. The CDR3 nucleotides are TGTGCCAGCAGCTTCGCGGGCGTTTCCTACAATGAGCAGTTCTTC.

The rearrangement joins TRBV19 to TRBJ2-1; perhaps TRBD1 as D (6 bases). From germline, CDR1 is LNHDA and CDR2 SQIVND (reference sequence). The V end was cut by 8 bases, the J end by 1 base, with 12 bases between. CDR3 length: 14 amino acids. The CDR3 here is CASGRQVSYNEQFF. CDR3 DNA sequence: TGTGCCAGTGGCAGACAGGTGTCCTACAATGAGCAGTTCTTC.

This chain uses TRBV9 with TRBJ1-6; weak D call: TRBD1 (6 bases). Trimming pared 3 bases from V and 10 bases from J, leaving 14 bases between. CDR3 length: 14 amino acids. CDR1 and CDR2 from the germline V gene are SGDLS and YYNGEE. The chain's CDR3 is CASSAVTGSSPLHF. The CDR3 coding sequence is TGTGCCAGCAGCGCTGTAACAGGGAGCTCACCCCTCCACTTT. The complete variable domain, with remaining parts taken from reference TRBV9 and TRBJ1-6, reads DSGVTQTPKHLITATGQRVTLRCSPRSGDLSVYWYQQSLDQGLQFLIQYYNGEERAKGNILERFSAQQFPDLHSELNLSSLELGDSALYFCASSAVTGSSPLHFGNGTRLTVT.

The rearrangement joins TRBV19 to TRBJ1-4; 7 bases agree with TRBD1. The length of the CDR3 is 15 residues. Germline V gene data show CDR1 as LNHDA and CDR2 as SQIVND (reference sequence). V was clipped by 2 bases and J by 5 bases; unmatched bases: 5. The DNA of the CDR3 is TGTGCCAGTAGTATAAATTCAGGGGGGAATGAAAAACTGTTTTTT. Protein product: CASSINSGGNEKLFF. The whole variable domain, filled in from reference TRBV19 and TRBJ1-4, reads DGGITQSPKYLFRKEGQNVTLSCEQNLNHDAMYWYRQDPGQGLRLIYYSQIVNDFQKGDIAEGYSVSREKKESFPLTVTSAQKNPTAFYLCASSINSGGNEKLFFGSGTQLSVL.

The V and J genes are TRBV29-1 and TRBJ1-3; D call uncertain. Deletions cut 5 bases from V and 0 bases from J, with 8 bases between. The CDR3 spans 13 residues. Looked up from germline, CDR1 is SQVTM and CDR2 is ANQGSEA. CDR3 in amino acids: CSVQASSGNTIYF. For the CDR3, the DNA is TGCAGCGTTCAGGCATCCTCTGGAAACACCATATATTTT.

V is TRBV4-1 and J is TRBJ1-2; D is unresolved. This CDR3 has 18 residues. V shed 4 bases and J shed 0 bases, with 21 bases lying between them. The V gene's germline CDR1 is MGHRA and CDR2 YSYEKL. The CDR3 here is CASSLSQAVREPNYGYTF. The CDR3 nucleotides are TGCGCCAGCAGCCTCTCACAAGCGGTCCGCGAACCTAACTATGGCTACACCTTC.

CDR3 loop: CASSWTQQGPGANVLTF. CDR3 sequence (DNA): TGTGCCAGCAGCTGGACTCAACAGGGACCTGGGGCCAACGTCCTGACTTTC. The chain uses TRBV7-3 and TRBJ2-6; D perhaps matches TRBD1 (6 bases). Germline V gene lookup returns CDR1 SGHTA and CDR2 FQGTGA. The CDR3 extends over 17 amino acids. V was shortened by 4 bases and J by 2 bases, with 15 bases between the two germline ends.